This T cell receptor (beta chain) was identified in a study of blood T cell repertoires in COVID-19. Background on the study: Sites in the United States, Italy and Spain provided acute and convalescent COVID-19 samples.

All enrollees were about 18 to 89 years old and from some 24 US areas. Clinical history reported by participants formed the basis on which cohorts were assigned. Per germline, CDR1 SGHVS and CDR2 FQNEAQ. With 5 bases clipped from V and 1 base from J, the junction kept 11 bases outside the gene matches. The length of the CDR3 is 17 residues. As handled by the study authors: Reference gene primer amplification in the assay estimated nucleated cell counts. The table came from immunoSEQ multiplex PCR; TCRdb's copy has only in-frame clones and leaves some out. From that table come the V and J calls and clone size; the DNA was used to work out D and trimming. The sample has some 170,000 clones, around 84% seen once.

Sequencing was carried out using PBMCs or T cells enriched from blood (not recorded which). This rearrangement joins TRBV7-8 to TRBJ2-5, with 9 bases matching TRBD2. This TCR was recovered from a man in his fifties or sixties who had recovered from COVID-19. This chain's CDR3 is CASSRGPLAGFQETQYF. The CDR3 DNA reads as TGTGCCAGCAGCCGAGGCCCCCTAGCGGGGTTCCAAGAGACCCAGTACTTC.